The T cell receptor (beta chain) described here comes from a study of blood T cell repertoires in COVID-19. Overall study: Italy, Spain and the United States were the sources of the convalescent and acute COVID-19 samples.

Source study methods: Researchers report that nucleated cell counts were estimated from reference gene primer amplification. TCRdb keeps only in-frame clones here, not all; method: immunoSEQ multiplex PCR. V and J calls and clone size follow that table, whereas D and trimming were derived from the DNA. This sample yields a few hundred thousand clones, of which about 87% are seen a single time; approximately 0.92% belongs to the top ten. In this sample, this clone turned up a few times. Germline V gives CDR1 LNHDA, CDR2 SQIVND (reference sequence). The CDR3 consists of 15 residues. Trimming took off 1 base at V and 7 bases at J, with 16 bases between the two ends.

The material sequenced was peripheral blood. The chain combines TRBV19 with TRBJ1-2; D is perhaps TRBD1 (5 bases). This receptor was taken from a man between 18 and 35 years old with COVID-19, enrolled during active disease. The DNA for the CDR3 is TGTGCCAGTAGTATAGCGGGGGATTCAGGCGGTGGCTACACCTTC. Its translation: CASSIAGDSGGGYTF.